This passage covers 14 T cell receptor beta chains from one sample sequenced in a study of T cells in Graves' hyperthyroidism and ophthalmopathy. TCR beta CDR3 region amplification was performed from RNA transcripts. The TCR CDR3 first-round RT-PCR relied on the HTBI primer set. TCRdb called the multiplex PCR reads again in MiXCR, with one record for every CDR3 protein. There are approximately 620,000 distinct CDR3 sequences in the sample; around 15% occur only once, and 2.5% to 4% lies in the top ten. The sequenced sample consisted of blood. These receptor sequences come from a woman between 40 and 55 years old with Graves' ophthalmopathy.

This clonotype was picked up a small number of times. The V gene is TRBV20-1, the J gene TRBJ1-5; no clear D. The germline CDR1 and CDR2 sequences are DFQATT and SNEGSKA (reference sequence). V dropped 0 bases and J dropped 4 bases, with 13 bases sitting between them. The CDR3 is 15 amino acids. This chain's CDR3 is CSARDGGMGNQPQHF. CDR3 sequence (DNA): TGCAGTGCTAGAGATGGTGGGATGGGGAATCAGCCCCAGCATTTT.

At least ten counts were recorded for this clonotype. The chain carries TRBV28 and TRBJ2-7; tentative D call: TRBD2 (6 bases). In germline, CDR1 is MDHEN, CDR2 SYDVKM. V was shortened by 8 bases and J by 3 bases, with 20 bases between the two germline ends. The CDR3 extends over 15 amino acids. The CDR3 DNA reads TGTGCCAGCTCCCCCGGGGGAGGAATCTTCTACGAGCAGTACTTC. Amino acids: CASSPGGGIFYEQYF.

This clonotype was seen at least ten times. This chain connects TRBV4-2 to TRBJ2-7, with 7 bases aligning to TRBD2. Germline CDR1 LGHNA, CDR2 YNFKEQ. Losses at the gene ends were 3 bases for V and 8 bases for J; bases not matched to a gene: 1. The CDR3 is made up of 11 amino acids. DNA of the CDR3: TGTGCCAGCAGCCACAGCGGGAAGCAGTACTTC. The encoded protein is CASSHSGKQYF.

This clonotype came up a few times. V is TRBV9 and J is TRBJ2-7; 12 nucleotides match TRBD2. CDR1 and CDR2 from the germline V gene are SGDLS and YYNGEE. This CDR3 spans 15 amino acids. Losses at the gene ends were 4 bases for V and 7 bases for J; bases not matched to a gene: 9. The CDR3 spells CASSHGLAGPVEQYF. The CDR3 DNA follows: TGTGCCAGCAGCCACGGACTAGCGGGACCTGTTGAGCAGTACTTC.

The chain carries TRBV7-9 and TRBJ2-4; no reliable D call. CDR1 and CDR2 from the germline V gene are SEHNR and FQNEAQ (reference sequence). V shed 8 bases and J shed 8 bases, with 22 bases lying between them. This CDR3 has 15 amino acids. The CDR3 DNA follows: TGTGCCAGCCGCTCCCCCAGTGACCGAGGAGACATTCAGTACTTC. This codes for CASRSPSDRGDIQYF.

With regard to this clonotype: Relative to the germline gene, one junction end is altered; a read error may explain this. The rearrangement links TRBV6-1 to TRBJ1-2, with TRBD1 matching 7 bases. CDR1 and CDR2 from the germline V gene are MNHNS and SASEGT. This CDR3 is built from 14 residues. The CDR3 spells CAGSPGQKNYGYTF. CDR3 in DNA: TGTGCCGGCAGTCCGGGACAGAAAAACTATGGCTACACCTTC.

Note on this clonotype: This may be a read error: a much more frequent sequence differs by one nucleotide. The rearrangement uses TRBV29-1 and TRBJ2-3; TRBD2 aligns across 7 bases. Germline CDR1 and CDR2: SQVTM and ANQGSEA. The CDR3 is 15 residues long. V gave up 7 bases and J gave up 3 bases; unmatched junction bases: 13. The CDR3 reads CSAAAPAGRTDTQYF. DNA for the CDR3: TGCAGCGCTGCTGCCCCAGCGGGGAGGACAGATACGCAGTATTTT.

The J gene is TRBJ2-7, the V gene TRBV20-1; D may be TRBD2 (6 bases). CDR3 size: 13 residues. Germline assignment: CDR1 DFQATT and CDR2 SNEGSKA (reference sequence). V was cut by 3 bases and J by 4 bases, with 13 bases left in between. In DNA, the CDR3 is TGCAGTGCTAGTGGAGGGATTGATTACGAGCAGTACTTC. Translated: CSASGGIDYEQYF.

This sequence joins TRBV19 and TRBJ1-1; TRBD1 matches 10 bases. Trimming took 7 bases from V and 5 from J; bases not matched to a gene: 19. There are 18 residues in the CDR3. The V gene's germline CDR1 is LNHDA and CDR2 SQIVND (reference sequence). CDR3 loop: CASTPGREGQGLGTEAFF. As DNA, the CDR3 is TGTGCCAGTACCCCCGGCCGGGAGGGACAGGGGTTGGGGACTGAAGCTTTCTTT.

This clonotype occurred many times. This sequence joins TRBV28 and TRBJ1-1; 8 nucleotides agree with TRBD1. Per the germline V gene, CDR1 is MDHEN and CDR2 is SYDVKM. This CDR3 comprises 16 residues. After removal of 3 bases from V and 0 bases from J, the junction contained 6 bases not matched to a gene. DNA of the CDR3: TGTGCCAGCAGTTTCCTGACAGGGGCCTTGAACACTGAAGCTTTCTTT. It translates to CASSFLTGALNTEAFF.

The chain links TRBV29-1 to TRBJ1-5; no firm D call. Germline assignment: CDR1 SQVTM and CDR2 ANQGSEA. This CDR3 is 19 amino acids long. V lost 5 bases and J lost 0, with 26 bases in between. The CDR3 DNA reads TGCAGCGTTTTCAGTTTCAGGTCTTTAGCGGGCTATAGCAATCAGCCCCAGCATTTT. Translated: CSVFSFRSLAGYSNQPQHF.

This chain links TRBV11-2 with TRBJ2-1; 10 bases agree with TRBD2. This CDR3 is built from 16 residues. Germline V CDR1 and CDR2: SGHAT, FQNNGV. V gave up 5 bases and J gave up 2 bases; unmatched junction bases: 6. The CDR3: CASSQDGTSAYNEQFF. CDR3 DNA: TGTGCCAGCAGCCAAGATGGGACTAGCGCCTACAATGAGCAGTTCTTC.

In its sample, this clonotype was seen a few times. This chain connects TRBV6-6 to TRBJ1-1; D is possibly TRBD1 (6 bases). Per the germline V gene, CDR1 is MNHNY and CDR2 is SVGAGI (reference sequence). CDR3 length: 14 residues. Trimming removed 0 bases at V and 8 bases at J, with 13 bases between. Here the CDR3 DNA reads TGTGCCAGCAGTTACTCCGGGACATCCGTAGAAGCTTTCTTT. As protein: CASSYSGTSVEAFF.

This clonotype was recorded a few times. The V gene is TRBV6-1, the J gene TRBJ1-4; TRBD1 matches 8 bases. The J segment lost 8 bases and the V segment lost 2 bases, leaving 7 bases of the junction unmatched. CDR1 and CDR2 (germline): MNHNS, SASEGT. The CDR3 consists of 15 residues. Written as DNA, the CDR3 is TGTGCCAGCAGTGAATATGCAACAGGGGGAGAAAAACTGTTTTTT. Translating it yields CASSEYATGGEKLFF.